A selection of T cell receptor beta chains follows, all from one sample in a study of T cells after yellow fever vaccination. Using its own MiXCR run on the 5' RACE reads, TCRdb lists one record per CDR3 protein. Of about 580,000 distinct CDR3 sequences listed, 17% are singletons. The material sequenced was PBMCs, taken 4 to 6 days after the first yellow fever vaccination. Receptor source: a man aged 18 to 35 who received the YFV17D yellow fever vaccine. Both conserved end residues are part of each CDR3. Each record gives: clone size, V gene, J gene, D gene, CDR3 DNA, CDR3 protein. D genes are given only for firm matches. Only part of the rows carry a size: once, few, many, or a class if the clone is expanded.

few	TRBV4-2	TRBJ2-1	TRBD2	TGTGCCAGCAGCCAAGAGAAGTCGGGGGGTCCGTACAATGAGCAGTTCTTC	CASSQEKSGGPYNEQFF
once	TRBV3-1	TRBJ2-5	TRBD1	TGTGCCAGCAGTTACGGACAGGTCCAAGAGACCCAGTACTTC	CASSYGQVQETQYF
few	TRBV4-3	TRBJ1-2	-	TGCGCCAGCAGCCAAGATCTGGGTAATAACTATGGCTACACCTTC	CASSQDLGNNYGYTF
-	TRBV29-1	TRBJ1-1	-	TGCAGCGTTGAGGACAGTCTGAACACTGAAGCTTTCTTT	CSVEDSLNTEAFF
-	TRBV2	TRBJ2-5	-	TGTGCCAGCCGAGAGACCCGTGGGACCCAGTACTTC	CASRETRGTQYF
few	TRBV29-1	TRBJ2-7	-	TGCAGCGCCATAGGGGGACGGGAGGACGAGCAGTACTTC	CSAIGGREDEQYF
many	TRBV5-1	TRBJ2-3	-	TGCGCCAGCAGCAACCCCCGCACAGATACGCAGTATTTT	CASSNPRTDTQYF
-	TRBV4-1	TRBJ2-1	-	TGCGCCAGCAGCCAAAAGGCGGACTTAGCGTGGAATGAGCAGTTCTTC	CASSQKADLAWNEQFF
-	TRBV7-6	TRBJ2-2	-	TGTGCCAGCAGCCTCGTAGATAACACCGGGGAGCTGTTTTTT	CASSLVDNTGELFF
few	TRBV7-2	TRBJ1-5	-	TGTGCCAGCAGCCGCTCGACGGCGGAGAATCAGCCCCAGCATTTT	CASSRSTAENQPQHF
-	TRBV3-1	TRBJ2-3	TRBD2	TGTGCCAGCAGCCAATCAAGCGGGGGGGCCTCGGATACGCAGTATTTT	CASSQSSGGASDTQYF
few	TRBV12-3/TRBV12-4	TRBJ2-3	-	TGTGCCAGCAGTTTTGTGGGGGTCACAGATACGCAGTATTTT	CASSFVGVTDTQYF
many	TRBV7-2	TRBJ1-2	-	TGTGCCAGCAGCTCCTTCGTTACCGGCCCCTATGGCTACACCTTC	CASSSFVTGPYGYTF